Sequencing of this T cell receptor beta chain was carried out in a study of shared clonotypes between healthy human individuals. The table came from immunoSEQ multiplex PCR; TCRdb's copy has only in-frame clones and leaves some out. The profile shows about 2 million clones, about 95% of them singletons. The CDR3 spans 14 residues. The V gene's germline CDR1 is SGHAT and CDR2 FQNNGV. The V gene end was trimmed by 3 bases and the J gene end by 8 bases; junction bases not matched to a gene: 7. Naive CD8 cells were CD45RO-negative, positively selected for CCR7, excluding terminally differentiated effector memory CD45RA+ cells.

This chain joins TRBV11-2 and TRBJ1-2, with 9 bases matching TRBD1. The sample comprised naive CD8+ T cells sorted from blood. This clonotype was obtained from a man aged 18 to 29 in good health. The CDR3 loop reads CASSFLGQGAGYTF. The CDR3 nucleotides are TGTGCCAGCAGCTTTCTGGGACAGGGAGCCGGCTACACCTTC. Drawing the rest from reference TRBV11-2 and TRBJ1-2, the complete variable domain is EAGVAQSPRYKIIEKRQSVAFWCNPISGHATLYWYQQILGQGPKLLIQFQNNGVVDDSQLPKDRFSAERLKGVDSTLKIQPAKLEDSAVYLCASSFLGQGAGYTFGSGTRLTVV.